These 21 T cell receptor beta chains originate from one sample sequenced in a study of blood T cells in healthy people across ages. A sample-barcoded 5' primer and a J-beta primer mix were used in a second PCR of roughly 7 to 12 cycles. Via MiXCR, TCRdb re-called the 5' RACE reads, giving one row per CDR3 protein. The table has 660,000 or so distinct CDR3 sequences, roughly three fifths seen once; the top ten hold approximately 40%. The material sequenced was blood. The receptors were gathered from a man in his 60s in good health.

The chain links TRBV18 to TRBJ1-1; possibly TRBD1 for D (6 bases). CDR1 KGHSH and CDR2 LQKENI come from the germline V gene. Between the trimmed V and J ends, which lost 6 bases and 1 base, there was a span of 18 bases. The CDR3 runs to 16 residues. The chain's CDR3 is CASSHDLGQQNTEAFF. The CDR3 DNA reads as TGTGCCAGCTCTCATGATCTAGGACAGCAGAACACTGAAGCTTTCTTT.

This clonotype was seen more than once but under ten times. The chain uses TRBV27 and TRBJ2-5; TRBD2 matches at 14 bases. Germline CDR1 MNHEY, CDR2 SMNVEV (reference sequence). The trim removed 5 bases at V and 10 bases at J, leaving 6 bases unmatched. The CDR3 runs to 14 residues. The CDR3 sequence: CASSAGTSGGRQYF. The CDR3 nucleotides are TGTGCCAGCAGTGCGGGGACTAGCGGGGGCCGCCAGTACTTC.

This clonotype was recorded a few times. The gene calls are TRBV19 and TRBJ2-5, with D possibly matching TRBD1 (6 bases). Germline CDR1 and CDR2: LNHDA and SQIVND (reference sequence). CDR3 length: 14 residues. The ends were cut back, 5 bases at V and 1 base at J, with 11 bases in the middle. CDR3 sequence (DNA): TGTGCCAGTAGTTATACAGGGATCCAAGAGACCCAGTACTTC. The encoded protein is CASSYTGIQETQYF.

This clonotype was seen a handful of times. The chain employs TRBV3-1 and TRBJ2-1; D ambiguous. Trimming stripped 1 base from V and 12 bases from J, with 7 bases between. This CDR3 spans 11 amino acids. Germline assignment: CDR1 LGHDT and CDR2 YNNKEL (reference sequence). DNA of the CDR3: TGTGCCAGCAGCCAAGGAACCTTGCAGTTCTTC. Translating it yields CASSQGTLQFF.

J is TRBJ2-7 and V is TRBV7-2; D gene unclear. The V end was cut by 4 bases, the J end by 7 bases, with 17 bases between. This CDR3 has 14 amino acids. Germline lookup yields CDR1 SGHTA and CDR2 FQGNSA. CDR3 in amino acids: CASSSIWSSVEQYF. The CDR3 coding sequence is TGTGCCAGCAGCTCAATATGGTCCTCGGTAGAGCAGTACTTC. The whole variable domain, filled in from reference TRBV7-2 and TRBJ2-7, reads GAGVSQSPSNKVTEKGKDVELRCDPISGHTALYWYRQSLGQGLEFLIYFQGNSAPDKSGLPSDRFSAERTGGSVSTLTIQRTQQEDSAVYLCASSSIWSSVEQYFGPGTRLTVT.

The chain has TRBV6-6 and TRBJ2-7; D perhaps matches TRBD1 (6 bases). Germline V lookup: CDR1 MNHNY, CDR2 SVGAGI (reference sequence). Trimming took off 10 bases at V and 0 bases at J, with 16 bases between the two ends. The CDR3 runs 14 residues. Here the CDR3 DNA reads TGTGCCACCTTTACAGGGCTGAGCTCCTACGAGCAGTACTTC. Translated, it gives CATFTGLSSYEQYF.

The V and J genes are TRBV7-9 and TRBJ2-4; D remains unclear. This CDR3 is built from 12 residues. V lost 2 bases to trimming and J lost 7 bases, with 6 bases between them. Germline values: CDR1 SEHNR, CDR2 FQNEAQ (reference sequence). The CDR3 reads CASSLIGNIQYF. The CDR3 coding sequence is TGTGCCAGCAGCTTAATTGGGAACATTCAGTACTTC.

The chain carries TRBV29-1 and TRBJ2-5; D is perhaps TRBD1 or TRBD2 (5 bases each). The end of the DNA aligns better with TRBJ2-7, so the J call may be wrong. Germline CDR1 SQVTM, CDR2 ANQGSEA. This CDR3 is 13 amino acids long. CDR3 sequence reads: CSVEAGGGYEQYF. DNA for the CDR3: TGCAGCGTTGAAGCAGGTGGGGGCTACGAGCAGTACTTC.

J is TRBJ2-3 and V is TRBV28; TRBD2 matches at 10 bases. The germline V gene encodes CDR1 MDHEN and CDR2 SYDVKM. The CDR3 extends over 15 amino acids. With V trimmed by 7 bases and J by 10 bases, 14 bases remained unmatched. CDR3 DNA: TGTGCCAGCACCCCAGCTAGCGGGGGCTCTCGCGCGCAGTATTTT. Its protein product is CASTPASGGSRAQYF. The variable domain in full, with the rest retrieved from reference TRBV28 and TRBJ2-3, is DVKVTQSSRYLVKRTGEKVFLECVQDMDHENMFWYRQDPGLGLRLIYFSYDVKMKEKGDIPEGYSVSREKKERFSLILESASTNQTSMYLCASTPASGGSRAQYFGPGTRLTVL.

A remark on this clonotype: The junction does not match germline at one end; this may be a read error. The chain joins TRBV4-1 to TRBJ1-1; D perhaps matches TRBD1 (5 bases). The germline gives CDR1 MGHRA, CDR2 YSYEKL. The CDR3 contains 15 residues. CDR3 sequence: CASSQVLTAATKAFF. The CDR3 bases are TGCGCCAGCAGCCAAGTCCTGACAGCTGCCACTAAAGCTTTCTTT.

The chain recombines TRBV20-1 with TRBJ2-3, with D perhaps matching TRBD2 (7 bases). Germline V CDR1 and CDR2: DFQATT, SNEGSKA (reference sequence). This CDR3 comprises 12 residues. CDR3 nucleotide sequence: TGCACCCAAGGGGGGGCTAGAGATACGCAGTATTTT. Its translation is CTQGGARDTQYF.

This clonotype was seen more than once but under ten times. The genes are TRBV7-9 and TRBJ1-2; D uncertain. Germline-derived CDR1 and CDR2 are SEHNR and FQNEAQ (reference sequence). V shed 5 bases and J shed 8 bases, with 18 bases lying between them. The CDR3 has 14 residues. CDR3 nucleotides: TGTGCCAGCAGCCCAATCAGGCAGCTAGAAGGCTACACCTTC. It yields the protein CASSPIRQLEGYTF.

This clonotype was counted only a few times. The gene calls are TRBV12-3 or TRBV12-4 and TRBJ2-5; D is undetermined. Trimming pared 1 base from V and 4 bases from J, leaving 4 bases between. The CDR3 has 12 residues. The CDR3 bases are TGTGCCAGCAGTTTAGAGCTAGAGACCCAGTACTTC. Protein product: CASSLELETQYF.

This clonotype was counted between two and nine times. The CDR3 reads CSASRQPNTEAFF. The CDR3 coding sequence is TGCAGTGCTAGTCGGCAGCCGAACACTGAAGCTTTCTTT. V usage is TRBV20-1 and J usage is TRBJ1-1; D unresolved. From germline, CDR1 is DFQATT and CDR2 SNEGSKA (reference sequence). V was trimmed by 3 bases and J by 1 base, leaving 9 bases between them. The CDR3 is made up of 13 amino acids.

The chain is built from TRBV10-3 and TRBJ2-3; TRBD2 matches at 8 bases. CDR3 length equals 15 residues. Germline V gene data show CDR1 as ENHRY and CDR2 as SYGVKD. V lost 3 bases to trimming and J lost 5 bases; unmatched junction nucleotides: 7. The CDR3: CAISEGGGPEDTQYF. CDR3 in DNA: TGTGCCATCAGTGAAGGCGGGGGGCCAGAAGATACGCAGTATTTT.

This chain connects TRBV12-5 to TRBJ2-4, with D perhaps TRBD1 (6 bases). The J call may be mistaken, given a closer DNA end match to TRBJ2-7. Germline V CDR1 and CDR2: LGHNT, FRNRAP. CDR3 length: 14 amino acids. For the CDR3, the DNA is TGTGCTAGTGGGTCTGGACAGATTACCTACGAGCAGTACTTC. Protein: CASGSGQITYEQYF.

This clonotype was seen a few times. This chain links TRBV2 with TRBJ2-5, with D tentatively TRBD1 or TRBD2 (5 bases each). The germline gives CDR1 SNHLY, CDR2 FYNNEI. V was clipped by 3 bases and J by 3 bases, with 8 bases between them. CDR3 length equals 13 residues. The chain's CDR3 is CASSEGPEETQYF. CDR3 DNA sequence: TGTGCCAGCAGTGAGGGACCAGAAGAGACCCAGTACTTC.

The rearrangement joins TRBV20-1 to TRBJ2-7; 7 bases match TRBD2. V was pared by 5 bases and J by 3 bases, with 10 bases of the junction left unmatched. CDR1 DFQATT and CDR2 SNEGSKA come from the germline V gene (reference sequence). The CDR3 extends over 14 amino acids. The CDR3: CSAAPVGGIYEQYF. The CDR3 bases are TGCAGTGCTGCCCCAGTGGGGGGGATCTACGAGCAGTACTTC.

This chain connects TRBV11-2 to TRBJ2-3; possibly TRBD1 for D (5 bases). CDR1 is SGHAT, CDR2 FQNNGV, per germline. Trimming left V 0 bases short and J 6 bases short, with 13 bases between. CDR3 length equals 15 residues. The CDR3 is CASSLERDRRDTQYF. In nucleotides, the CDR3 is TGTGCCAGCAGCTTAGAACGAGACAGACGGGATACGCAGTATTTT. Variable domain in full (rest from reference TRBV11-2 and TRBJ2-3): EAGVAQSPRYKIIEKRQSVAFWCNPISGHATLYWYQQILGQGPKLLIQFQNNGVVDDSQLPKDRFSAERLKGVDSTLKIQPAKLEDSAVYLCASSLERDRRDTQYFGPGTRLTVL.

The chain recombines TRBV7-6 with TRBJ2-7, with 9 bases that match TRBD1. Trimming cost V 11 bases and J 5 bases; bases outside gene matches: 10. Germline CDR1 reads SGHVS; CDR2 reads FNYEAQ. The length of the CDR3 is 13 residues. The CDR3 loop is CAGRGQGVDEQYF. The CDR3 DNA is TGTGCCGGACGGGGACAGGGAGTGGACGAGCAGTACTTC.

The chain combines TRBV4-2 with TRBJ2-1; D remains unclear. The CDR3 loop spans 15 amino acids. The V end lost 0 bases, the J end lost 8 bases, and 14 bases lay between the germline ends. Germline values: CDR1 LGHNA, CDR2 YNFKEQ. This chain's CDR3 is CASSQDHPSLDEQFF. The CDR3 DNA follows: TGTGCCAGCAGCCAAGATCACCCTAGTCTCGATGAGCAGTTCTTC.